This T cell receptor (beta chain) was documented in a study of human T cells and chemical hapten exposure. This clonotype was observed many times. TCRdb reanalysed the RACE reads using MiXCR and keeps one entry per CDR3 protein. The sample gives around 380,000 distinct CDR3 sequences, about 4.4% of which show up once; 2% to 2.5% is in the top ten. As for time point: patch test 1, 2 weeks after DPC sensitization. Documented treatment: therapeutic diphenylcyclopropenone sensitization with weekly scalp DPC. Germline CDR1 SEHNR, CDR2 FQNEAQ (reference sequence). The CDR3 runs 13 residues. V lost 5 bases and J 7 bases, leaving 12 bases between the germline ends.

Specimen: whole blood, collected in connection with sensitization to the hapten diphenylcyclopropenone (DPC). The TCR sequence derives from a woman aged 45-65 years with alopecia areata. Some clones in this sample may be carry-over from other donors' samples. This chain uses TRBV7-9 with TRBJ2-1, with D unclear. The CDR3 protein is CASSLRDFNEQFF. The CDR3, as DNA: TGTGCCAGCAGCCTAAGGGATTTTAATGAGCAGTTCTTC.